This T cell receptor beta chain was observed in a study of cytomegalovirus exposure and HLA in healthy donors. Study-level findings and limits: Later, an analysis found that common viral pathogens appeared to be linked with several of the most significant clusters. Reportedly, a later analysis found an Asian-associated ancestry cluster had fewer N-insertions than the approximately 700-donor mean.

Primers for the PCR totalled 60 Vbeta and 13 Jbeta. Clones were read by immunoSEQ multiplex PCR, and TCRdb kept only the in-frame ones, dropping some. The sample gives about 230,000 clones, roughly 81% of which show up once; roughly 0.24% is in the top ten. Comment on this clone: Its antigen is not identified.

Germline values: CDR1 SQVTM, CDR2 ANQGSEA. The ends were cut back, 0 bases at V and 4 bases at J, with 16 bases in the middle. This CDR3 has 16 amino acids. The sequence came from a girl aged 2-10 years in good health and CMV-seronegative. The sequencing sample was made of PBMCs. J is TRBJ2-1 and V is TRBV29-1, with a possible D match to TRBD1 (6 bases). Written as DNA, the CDR3 is TGCAGCGTTGAAGATGAAGACAGGTTAATATACAATGAGCAGTTCTTC. Its translation is CSVEDEDRLIYNEQFF.